This TCR beta chain came from a study of siplizumab effects on memory and regulatory T cells. TCRdb's table, derived via immunoSEQ multiplex PCR, lists solely in-frame clones and lacks some. This table has about 87,000 clones, about 94% appearing once. Overall study findings and caveats: No assignable naive or memory phenotype existed for roughly 80-96% of proliferating CD4+ or CD8+ clones.

Trimming cost V 5 bases and J 5 bases, with 24 bases left between them. The CDR3 runs 17 residues. Germline CDR1 SGHVS, CDR2 FQNEAQ. Worth noting for this clone: Its matching antigen is unknown.

Sequences were obtained from non-Treg CD4+ T cells sorted from blood. The clonotype was recovered from a human donor in good health. This chain connects TRBV7-8 to TRBJ1-2; D is perhaps TRBD1 (5 bases). The CDR3 nucleotides are TGTGCCAGCAGCCCCTTTAGAACAGTCAGGGAGGGGTATGGCTACACCTTC. This gives the protein CASSPFRTVREGYGYTF.